These T cell receptor beta chains were read from a single sample in a study of T cells expressing NK-cell markers. Reprocessing the 5' RACE reads, TCRdb reports a single entry for every CDR3 protein and omits DNA. This table lists 400,000 to 450,000 distinct CDR3 sequences. Sequencing input: blood T cells: a sorted CD56 or NKG2C T cell subset, CD4+ or CD8+ T cells, or bulk PBMC T cells (not recorded which). These receptors were obtained from a woman between 18 and 70 years old in good health. CDR3s include the opening cysteine and the closing phenylalanine or tryptophan. The order of the fields is V gene, J gene, CDR3 protein.

TRBV10-2	TRBJ1-3	CASREVRGRNTIYF
TRBV4-1	TRBJ2-3	CASSQGATGLAGATPDGDTQYF
TRBV7-2	TRBJ2-3	CASSQRDRRNTQYF
TRBV6-1	TRBJ2-5	CASSQTSGGAGTQYF
TRBV7-2	TRBJ2-3	CASSYQQTDTQYF
TRBV5-1	TRBJ2-3	CASLPGGGASDTQYF
TRBV20-1	TRBJ2-5	CSARERPVSQETQYF
TRBV27	TRBJ2-2	CASSQRLAGGPGTGELFF
TRBV12-3/TRBV12-4	TRBJ1-6	CASSSRRSPLHF
TRBV6-6	TRBJ1-1	CASRHVGTEAFF
TRBV25-1	TRBJ2-7	CASSGQAGNYEQYF
TRBV9	TRBJ1-1	CASSPRLRLNTEAFF
TRBV6-1	TRBJ2-1	CASSSLAGGSYNEQFF
TRBV27	TRBJ2-1	CASRGSYNEQFF
TRBV28	TRBJ1-5	CASMAERNQPQHF
TRBV4-2	TRBJ2-1	CASSQAGGGHEQFF
TRBV4-3	TRBJ1-3	CASSPSPGSSGNTIYF
TRBV7-2	TRBJ1-5	CASSLATGVYSNQPQHF
TRBV29-1	TRBJ2-3	CSVDTGLDTQYF
TRBV28	TRBJ2-5	CASSPGGGRQETQYF
TRBV20-1	TRBJ1-6	CSATSQGSSYNSPLHF
TRBV12-3/TRBV12-4	TRBJ2-2	CASSTPGPRTGELFF
TRBV6-2/TRBV6-3	TRBJ2-2	CASSYSAGTTGELFF
TRBV5-6	TRBJ2-7	CASSVVGAGYEQYF
TRBV28	TRBJ2-3	CASSPDGGVGDTQYF
TRBV7-9	TRBJ2-2	CASSAGLASGELFF
TRBV4-3	TRBJ2-7	CASSQEAGEGYEQYF
TRBV5-1	TRBJ1-1	CASSLGSSIRNTEAFF
TRBV7-3	TRBJ1-4	CASSLGQTSNEKLFF
TRBV20-1	TRBJ2-7	CSARDSSGGARYEQYF
TRBV7-2	TRBJ2-5	CASSLAHGSGGSETQYF
TRBV29-1	TRBJ2-4	CSVGTGDLENIQYF
TRBV15	TRBJ2-2	CATRQGTNTGELFF
TRBV5-4	TRBJ2-2	CASSPDLSGGELFF
TRBV20-1	TRBJ2-1	CSARAGTNSYNEQFF
TRBV7-2	TRBJ1-4	CASSLLTGPNEKLFF
TRBV6-4	TRBJ2-5	CASSEATGEETQYF
TRBV6-1	TRBJ2-1	CASSPTGLNEQFF
TRBV12-3/TRBV12-4	TRBJ2-5	CASSRLAAETQYF
TRBV11-2	TRBJ2-3	CASSSPSGGGPSADTQYF
TRBV12-3/TRBV12-4	TRBJ1-2	CASSLGFPSGGYTF
TRBV20-1	TRBJ2-7	CSAMKPGLAVPSYEQYF
TRBV29-1	TRBJ2-1	CSVERERYNEQFF
TRBV3-1	TRBJ2-1	CASSQETPPQFF
TRBV7-6	TRBJ1-1	CASSPGTVTMNTEAFF
TRBV29-1	TRBJ2-7	CSVTLGVKPYEQYF
TRBV7-2	TRBJ2-5	CASSGNAGGPQYF
TRBV4-1	TRBJ2-7	CASSQDSAGLTYEQYF
TRBV12-3/TRBV12-4	TRBJ2-3	CASSSRKTYTDTQYF